A selection of T cell receptor beta chains follows, all from one sample in a study of blood T cell repertoires in COVID-19. This table comes from immunoSEQ multiplex PCR, and its TCRdb copy is limited to in-frame clones, with some not included. The sample lists 30,000 to 40,000 clones, about 88% occurring once. Specimen: peripheral blood. The receptors shown here come from a man aged 65 to 85 with active COVID-19. The CDR3 runs from the conserved cysteine through the conserved F or W. The D gene is left open where the match is weak. Clone size is not always given. Where it is, it says once, few, many or a class for expanded clones.

D gene: NA; J gene: TRBJ2-3; V gene: TRBV27; clone size: NA; CDR3 protein: CASSLFPGQNTDTQYF; CDR3 DNA: TGTGCCAGCAGTTTATTCCCCGGACAGAACACAGATACGCAGTATTTT
D gene: NA; J gene: TRBJ1-6; V gene: TRBV7-8; clone size: few; CDR3 protein: CASSSGSPGSPLHF; CDR3 DNA: TGTGCCAGCAGCTCGGGGTCACCGGGGTCACCCCTCCACTTT
D gene: TRBD1; J gene: TRBJ2-1; V gene: TRBV2; clone size: NA; CDR3 protein: CASRPTGGISYNEQFF; CDR3 DNA: TGTGCCAGCAGGCCCACAGGGGGAATTAGTTACAATGAGCAGTTCTTC
D gene: NA; J gene: TRBJ2-3; V gene: TRBV5-1; clone size: NA; CDR3 protein: CASSLAPLSTDTQYF; CDR3 DNA: TGCGCCAGCAGCTTGGCCCCTTTGAGCACAGATACGCAGTATTTT
D gene: NA; J gene: TRBJ2-7; V gene: TRBV5-6; clone size: NA; CDR3 protein: CASRQGQIYGPQYF; CDR3 DNA: TGTGCCAGCAGACAAGGACAGATCTATGGGCCGCAGTACTTC
D gene: NA; J gene: TRBJ2-7; V gene: TRBV2; clone size: NA; CDR3 protein: CASSAGQLYEQYF; CDR3 DNA: TGTGCCAGCAGCGCCGGACAACTCTACGAGCAGTACTTC
D gene: NA; J gene: TRBJ2-1; V gene: TRBV4-3; clone size: NA; CDR3 protein: CASSQETGWGLDNEQFF; CDR3 DNA: TGCGCCAGCAGCCAAGAAACGGGGTGGGGACTCGACAATGAGCAGTTCTTC
D gene: NA; J gene: TRBJ2-3; V gene: TRBV12-3/TRBV12-4; clone size: NA; CDR3 protein: CASSLTDTQYF; CDR3 DNA: TGTGCCAGCAGTCTCACAGATACGCAGTATTTT
D gene: NA; J gene: TRBJ2-1; V gene: TRBV6-6; clone size: NA; CDR3 protein: CASRNDRLGSEQFF; CDR3 DNA: TGTGCCAGCAGAAACGACAGGCTGGGGAGTGAGCAGTTCTTC
D gene: NA; J gene: TRBJ2-1; V gene: TRBV24-1; clone size: NA; CDR3 protein: CATSDSSLRGENNEQFF; CDR3 DNA: TGTGCCACCAGTGATTCGTCACTCAGGGGAGAGAACAATGAGCAGTTCTTC
D gene: TRBD1; J gene: TRBJ1-5; V gene: TRBV2; clone size: NA; CDR3 protein: CASSEGTGQQPQHF; CDR3 DNA: TGTGCCAGCAGTGAAGGGACAGGGCAGCAGCCCCAGCATTTT
D gene: NA; J gene: TRBJ2-7; V gene: TRBV28; clone size: NA; CDR3 protein: CASSLTQASNYEQYF; CDR3 DNA: TGTGCCAGCAGTTTAACCCAGGCCAGCAACTACGAGCAGTACTTC
D gene: TRBD2; J gene: TRBJ2-1; V gene: TRBV19; clone size: NA; CDR3 protein: CASSMASGGVGEQFF; CDR3 DNA: TGTGCCAGTAGTATGGCTAGCGGGGGGGTTGGTGAGCAGTTCTTC
D gene: NA; J gene: TRBJ2-1; V gene: TRBV27; clone size: NA; CDR3 protein: CASSLTRIGDEQFF; CDR3 DNA: TGTGCCAGCAGTTTGACTAGGATTGGCGATGAGCAGTTCTTC
D gene: NA; J gene: TRBJ2-7; V gene: TRBV13; clone size: NA; CDR3 protein: CASSLTPYSYEQYF; CDR3 DNA: TGTGCCAGCAGCTTAACACCTTACTCCTACGAGCAGTACTTC
D gene: NA; J gene: TRBJ2-7; V gene: TRBV7-7; clone size: once; CDR3 protein: CASSLAEEDEQYF; CDR3 DNA: TGTGCTAGCAGCTTAGCGGAAGAGGACGAGCAGTACTTC
D gene: TRBD1; J gene: TRBJ2-7; V gene: TRBV6-5; clone size: NA; CDR3 protein: CASSSTGTGVYEQYF; CDR3 DNA: TGTGCCAGCAGTTCCACCGGGACAGGGGTTTACGAGCAGTACTTC
D gene: NA; J gene: TRBJ2-5; V gene: TRBV6-5; clone size: NA; CDR3 protein: CASSPQIQETQYF; CDR3 DNA: TGTGCCAGCAGTCCCCAGATCCAAGAGACCCAGTACTTC
D gene: TRBD1; J gene: TRBJ2-7; V gene: TRBV7-2; clone size: NA; CDR3 protein: CASSSWTGDYEQYF; CDR3 DNA: TGTGCCAGCAGCTCCTGGACAGGGGACTACGAGCAGTACTTC
D gene: TRBD1; J gene: TRBJ2-3; V gene: TRBV7-2; clone size: NA; CDR3 protein: CASSSIGTGTRTDTQYF; CDR3 DNA: TGTGCCAGCAGCTCCATCGGGACAGGAACTCGCACAGATACGCAGTATTTT
D gene: TRBD2; J gene: TRBJ2-7; V gene: TRBV19; clone size: NA; CDR3 protein: CASTTTSGLSYEQYF; CDR3 DNA: TGTGCCAGTACCACGACTAGCGGGCTCTCCTACGAGCAGTACTTC
D gene: NA; J gene: TRBJ1-2; V gene: TRBV7-2; clone size: NA; CDR3 protein: CASSFGQRYGYTF; CDR3 DNA: TGTGCCAGCAGCTTCGGACAGCGCTATGGCTACACCTTC
D gene: TRBD1; J gene: TRBJ1-1; V gene: TRBV7-9; clone size: few; CDR3 protein: CASSGSGGAGGNTEAFF; CDR3 DNA: TGTGCCAGCAGCGGGTCAGGAGGTGCAGGGGGGAACACTGAAGCTTTCTTT
D gene: NA; J gene: TRBJ2-3; V gene: TRBV19; clone size: NA; CDR3 protein: CASSSWGGVTDTQYF; CDR3 DNA: TGTGCCAGTAGTTCATGGGGGGGCGTCACAGATACGCAGTATTTT
D gene: NA; J gene: TRBJ1-1; V gene: TRBV7-9; clone size: NA; CDR3 protein: CASSLLRSGGRRTEAFF; CDR3 DNA: TGTGCCAGCAGCCTCCTCAGGTCGGGGGGAAGGAGAACTGAAGCTTTCTTT
D gene: TRBD1; J gene: TRBJ2-5; V gene: TRBV5-8; clone size: NA; CDR3 protein: CASSLISGGSETQYF; CDR3 DNA: TGTGCCAGCAGCTTGATATCAGGGGGCAGTGAGACCCAGTACTTC
D gene: NA; J gene: TRBJ2-1; V gene: TRBV27; clone size: NA; CDR3 protein: CASSSSGRLVGGHNEQFF; CDR3 DNA: TGTGCCAGCAGTTCGAGTGGGCGACTAGTGGGAGGCCACAATGAGCAGTTCTTC
D gene: NA; J gene: TRBJ1-5; V gene: TRBV25-1; clone size: NA; CDR3 protein: CASSATGIGDQPQHF; CDR3 DNA: TGTGCCAGCAGTGCCACAGGGATCGGGGACCAGCCCCAGCATTTT
D gene: NA; J gene: TRBJ2-5; V gene: TRBV7-8; clone size: NA; CDR3 protein: CASRPGLHIETQYF; CDR3 DNA: TGTGCCAGCCGCCCCGGACTTCATATAGAGACCCAGTACTTC
D gene: NA; J gene: TRBJ2-1; V gene: TRBV14; clone size: NA; CDR3 protein: CASSQVGPLLGQFF; CDR3 DNA: TGTGCCAGCAGCCAAGTGGGCCCGTTGTTGGGGCAGTTCTTC
D gene: TRBD1; J gene: TRBJ1-2; V gene: TRBV28; clone size: NA; CDR3 protein: CASSSAEGQGHYGYTF; CDR3 DNA: TGTGCCAGCAGTTCCGCGGAGGGACAGGGCCACTATGGCTACACCTTC
D gene: TRBD2; J gene: TRBJ2-3; V gene: TRBV9; clone size: once; CDR3 protein: CASSVSGREDTQYF; CDR3 DNA: TGTGCCAGCAGCGTGAGCGGGAGGGAAGATACGCAGTATTTT
D gene: TRBD2; J gene: TRBJ2-2; V gene: TRBV2; clone size: NA; CDR3 protein: CASSEIPGAGTGELFF; CDR3 DNA: TGTGCCAGCAGTGAAATACCGGGAGCGGGGACCGGGGAGCTGTTTTTT
D gene: NA; J gene: TRBJ2-1; V gene: TRBV19; clone size: NA; CDR3 protein: CASSIVQGGDEQFF; CDR3 DNA: TGTGCCAGTAGTATAGTCCAGGGTGGCGATGAGCAGTTCTTC
D gene: TRBD1; J gene: TRBJ1-5; V gene: TRBV2; clone size: NA; CDR3 protein: CASSEWGTGNQPQHF; CDR3 DNA: TGTGCCAGCAGTGAATGGGGGACAGGCAATCAGCCCCAGCATTTT
D gene: TRBD1; J gene: TRBJ1-4; V gene: TRBV3-1/TRBV3-2; clone size: few; CDR3 protein: CASSRRQGSGGPNEKLFF; CDR3 DNA: TGTGCCAGCAGCCGCCGACAGGGGTCAGGTGGGCCTAATGAAAAACTGTTTTTT
D gene: NA; J gene: TRBJ2-2; V gene: TRBV5-8; clone size: NA; CDR3 protein: CASSPRVLTGELFF; CDR3 DNA: TGTGCCAGCAGCCCCCGGGTCCTAACCGGGGAGCTGTTTTTT
D gene: NA; J gene: TRBJ2-7; V gene: TRBV7-2; clone size: once; CDR3 protein: CASRGDSEQYF; CDR3 DNA: TGTGCCTCTCGCGGGGACTCCGAGCAGTACTTC